This is a list of T cell receptor beta chains from one sample in a study of blood T cell repertoires in COVID-19. Generated by immunoSEQ multiplex PCR, the TCRdb table keeps only in-frame clones and is missing some. The profile covers about 370,000 clones, with about 90% appearing a single time and 10% taken by the ten largest. The sample consisted of peripheral blood. These receptors all stem from a woman aged 25 to 39 with COVID-19, enrolled during active disease. Each CDR3 is given with its conserved first and last residue. A D gene is named only where the DNA matches it firmly. Expanded clones are given a class, and other clones once, few, many or no size at all.

abundance,d_gene,j_gene,v_gene,CDR3aa,CDR3nt
.,.,TRBJ2-3,TRBV2,CASNPPSGSTDTQYF,TGTGCCAGCAACCCGCCCAGCGGAAGCACAGATACGCAGTATTTT
.,TRBD2,TRBJ2-1,TRBV7-9,CASRMVGGRSSYNEQFF,TGTGCCAGCAGGATGGTGGGGGGGAGGAGCTCCTACAATGAGCAGTTCTTC
.,TRBD2,TRBJ2-7,TRBV4-1,CASSQDDGSGYPYEQYF,TGCGCCAGCAGCCAAGATGATGGTAGCGGGTACCCCTACGAGCAGTACTTC
.,.,TRBJ2-3,TRBV7-9,CASSLSTDTDTQYF,TGTGCCAGCAGCTTGAGCACAGACACAGATACGCAGTATTTT
once,.,TRBJ2-7,TRBV9,CASSVDWDFSYEQYF,TGTGCCAGCAGCGTAGATTGGGACTTCTCCTACGAGCAGTACTTC
once,TRBD2,TRBJ2-7,TRBV7-2,CASSPLAGGPREQYF,TGTGCCAGCAGCCCACTAGCGGGAGGGCCAAGGGAGCAGTACTTC
many,.,TRBJ2-3,TRBV10-3,CAIRDYPNTDTQYF,TGTGCCATCAGGGACTACCCAAACACAGATACGCAGTATTTT
.,.,TRBJ2-3,TRBV2,CASSSQTDTQYF,TGTGCCAGCAGTTCACAGACAGATACGCAGTATTTT
once,TRBD2,TRBJ2-3,TRBV11-3,CASSRGGLAGVADTQYF,TGTGCCAGCAGCCGGGGGGGACTAGCGGGAGTAGCGGATACGCAGTATTTT
.,.,TRBJ1-2,TRBV5-1,CASSYRDSNYGYTF,TGCGCCAGCAGCTACAGAGATTCTAACTATGGCTACACCTTC
few,TRBD2,TRBJ2-1,TRBV19,CASSPSSGNTGYNEQFF,TGTGCCAGTAGTCCTTCTAGCGGAAACACCGGTTACAATGAGCAGTTCTTC
.,.,TRBJ2-6,TRBV6-1,CASSERGSSGANVLTF,TGTGCCAGCAGTGAAAGAGGTTCCTCTGGGGCCAACGTCCTGACTTTC
once,TRBD1,TRBJ2-5,TRBV2,CASSLQGYQETQYF,TGTGCCAGCAGTCTACAGGGGTACCAAGAGACCCAGTACTTC
few,TRBD1,TRBJ1-5,TRBV19,CASSIGTGLNQPQHF,TGTGCCAGTAGTATTGGGACAGGGCTTAATCAGCCCCAGCATTTT
.,.,TRBJ2-7,TRBV10-2,CASSELAGRYEQYF,TGCGCCAGCAGTGAGTTGGCGGGCCGCTACGAGCAGTACTTC
.,TRBD1,TRBJ2-1,TRBV6-4,CASSGPGQRPVSTYNEQFF,TGTGCCAGCAGTGGTCCGGGACAGAGACCGGTATCTACATACAATGAGCAGTTCTTC
.,.,TRBJ1-4,TRBV10-3,CAISENRVGNEKLFF,TGTGCCATCAGCGAAAACAGGGTTGGTAATGAAAAACTGTTTTTT
.,.,TRBJ2-1,TRBV18,CASSPPVGRGTYNEQFF,TGTGCCAGCTCACCACCCGTAGGCAGGGGAACCTACAATGAGCAGTTCTTC
.,TRBD1,TRBJ1-2,TRBV4-3,CASSQLDRGAGYTF,TGCGCCAGCAGCCAACTCGACAGGGGCGCCGGCTACACCTTC
.,TRBD1,TRBJ2-6,TRBV2,CASSEYRGPGANVLTF,TGTGCCAGCAGTGAGTACAGGGGGCCTGGGGCCAACGTCCTGACTTTC
many,.,TRBJ2-3,TRBV27,CASSSLAASDTQYF,TGTGCCAGCAGTTCATTGGCGGCTAGCGATACGCAGTATTTT
.,.,TRBJ1-4,TRBV5-6,CASRPLGQGEKLFF,TGTGCCAGCAGACCCCTCGGACAAGGTGAAAAACTGTTTTTT
.,.,TRBJ2-7,TRBV6-5,CASSRRLAVLYEQYF,TGTGCCAGCTCCCGTCGCTTGGCGGTTCTGTACGAGCAGTACTTC
.,.,TRBJ2-3,TRBV11-2,CASSTYNTDTQYF,TGTGCCAGCAGCACCTATAACACAGATACGCAGTATTTT
.,.,TRBJ2-1,TRBV7-9,CASSNWRGGRDEQFF,TGTGCCAGCAGCAATTGGAGGGGGGGGCGGGATGAGCAGTTCTTC
once,.,TRBJ1-1,TRBV24-1,CATSNIRGTEAFF,TGTGCCACCAGCAACATCAGGGGCACTGAAGCTTTCTTT
.,TRBD2,TRBJ2-1,TRBV30,CAWSLNSGSGYNEQFF,TGTGCCTGGAGTTTGAACAGCGGGAGTGGATACAATGAGCAGTTCTTC
once,.,TRBJ1-1,TRBV6-5,CASSPGLTEAFF,TGTGCCAGCAGCCCAGGGTTGACTGAAGCTTTCTTT
.,TRBD1,TRBJ1-5,TRBV19,CASSMRTGLSNQPQHF,TGTGCCAGTAGTATGAGGACAGGTCTTAGCAATCAGCCCCAGCATTTT
.,.,TRBJ2-7,TRBV9,CASSVGGSHYEQYF,TGTGCCAGCAGCGTAGGAGGGAGCCACTACGAGCAGTACTTC
.,.,TRBJ2-2,TRBV28,CASSFVSRELFF,TGTGCCAGCAGTTTTGTTTCTCGGGAGCTGTTTTTT
.,TRBD2,TRBJ2-3,TRBV27,CASSSRTSGSLGTDTQYF,TGTGCCAGCAGTTCGCGGACTAGCGGGAGCCTCGGCACAGATACGCAGTATTTT
few,.,TRBJ2-7,TRBV11-2,CASSLTINHEQYF,TGTGCCAGCAGCCTAACGATAAACCACGAGCAGTACTTC
.,.,TRBJ2-1,TRBV5-1,CASSWTGVSLIYNEQFF,TGCGCCAGCAGCTGGACTGGGGTATCCCTAATCTACAATGAGCAGTTCTTC
.,.,TRBJ2-1,TRBV19,CASSVEGSRRNEQFF,TGTGCCAGTAGTGTAGAAGGGAGCCGCAGGAATGAGCAGTTCTTC
.,TRBD2,TRBJ2-1,TRBV10-1,CASSEVRGSRSYNEQFF,TGCGCCAGCAGTGAAGTGCGCGGGAGTCGTTCCTACAATGAGCAGTTCTTC
.,.,TRBJ1-6,TRBV15,CATSPRELGPLHF,TGTGCCACCAGCCCTAGAGAGCTCGGTCCCCTCCACTTT
.,.,TRBJ1-4,TRBV5-6,CASSQTQGFNEKLFF,TGTGCCAGCAGCCAAACCCAGGGTTTCAATGAAAAACTGTTTTTT
.,.,TRBJ2-1,TRBV6-2/TRBV6-3,CASSTRNSGTDNEQFF,TGTGCCAGCAGTACCAGAAATAGCGGGACAGACAATGAGCAGTTCTTC
.,TRBD1,TRBJ2-2,TRBV10-2,CASSESGTGSNTGELFF,TGCGCCAGCAGTGAGTCGGGGACAGGGTCGAACACCGGGGAGCTGTTTTTT
.,.,TRBJ1-2,TRBV20-1,CSASQGTDYGYTF,TGCAGTGCTAGTCAGGGAACGGACTATGGCTACACCTTC
.,TRBD2,TRBJ2-2,TRBV19,CASSILFAGGPTGELFF,TGTGCCAGTAGTATTCTTTTTGCGGGAGGGCCTACCGGGGAGCTGTTTTTT